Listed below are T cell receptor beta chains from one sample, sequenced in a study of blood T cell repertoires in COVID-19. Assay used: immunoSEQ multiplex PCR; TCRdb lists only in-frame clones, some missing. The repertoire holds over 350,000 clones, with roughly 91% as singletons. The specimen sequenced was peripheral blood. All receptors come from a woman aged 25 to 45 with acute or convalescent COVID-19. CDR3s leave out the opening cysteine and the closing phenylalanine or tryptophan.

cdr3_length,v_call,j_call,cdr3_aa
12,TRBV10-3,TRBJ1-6,ATRETGSNSPLH
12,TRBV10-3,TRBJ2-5,AISESAAQETQY
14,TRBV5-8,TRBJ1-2,ASSGYLQGAKDGYT
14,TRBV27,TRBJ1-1,ASSSTGAADRTEAF
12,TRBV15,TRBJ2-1,ATSPPRGNNEQF
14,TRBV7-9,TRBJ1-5,ASSLGPDRSHQPQH
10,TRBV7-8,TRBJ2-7,ASSRSRGEQY
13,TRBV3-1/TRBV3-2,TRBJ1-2,ASSQAALGGYGYT
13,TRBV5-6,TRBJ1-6,ASSRTGILNSPLH
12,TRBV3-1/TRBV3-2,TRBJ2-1,ASSRPGDYNEQF
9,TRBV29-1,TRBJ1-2,SVGRNYGYT
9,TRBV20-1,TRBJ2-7,SARGGGEQY
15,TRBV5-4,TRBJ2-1,ASRGLAGPSSYNEQF
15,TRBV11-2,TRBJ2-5,ASSPGSGQVIQETQY
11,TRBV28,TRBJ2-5,ASIDRARETQY
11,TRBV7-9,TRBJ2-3,ASTPGSTDTQY
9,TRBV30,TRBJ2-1,AWSVQNEQF
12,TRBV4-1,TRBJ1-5,ASSQRHPKAPQH
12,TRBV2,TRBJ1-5,ASRKGRENQPQH
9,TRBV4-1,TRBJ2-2,ASSQLGELF
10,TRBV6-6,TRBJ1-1,ASSDSNTEAF
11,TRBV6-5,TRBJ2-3,ANRDRGTDTQY
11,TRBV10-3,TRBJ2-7,AISDLQHYEQY
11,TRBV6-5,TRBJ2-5,ALGQTAQETQY
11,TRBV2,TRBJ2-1,ASGLDTRNEQF
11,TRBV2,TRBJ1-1,ASSVGGGTEAF
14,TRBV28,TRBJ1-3,ASSLSPRISGNTIY
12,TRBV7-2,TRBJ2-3,ASSSGGSTDTQY
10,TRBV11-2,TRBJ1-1,ASSLQEAEAF
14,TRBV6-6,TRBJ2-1,ASSYSSSGGYNEQF
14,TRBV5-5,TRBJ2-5,ASSLTGTAFKETQY
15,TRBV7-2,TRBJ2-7,ASSRTRQGAGGYEQY
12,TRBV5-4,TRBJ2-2,ASSSPDWTGELF
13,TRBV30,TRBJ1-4,AWSLQDRRDEKLF
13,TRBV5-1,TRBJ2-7,ASSLEGLSRYEQY
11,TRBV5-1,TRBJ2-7,ASSFGQLYEQY
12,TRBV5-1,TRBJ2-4,ASSPAEPENIQY
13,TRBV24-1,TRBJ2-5,ATSEGGTSLETQY
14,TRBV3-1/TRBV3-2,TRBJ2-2,ASSRLAGGGTGELF